This T cell receptor beta chain was sequenced in a study of CD8 T cells in Susac syndrome. cDNA came from around 0.54 to 1 ug RNA primed by random hexamers. TCRdb reprocessed the immunoSEQ multiplex PCR reads via MiXCR and lists one record per CDR3 protein. This sample carries approximately 300,000 distinct CDR3 sequences, approximately 91% of them seen once, and the ten largest clones take approximately 0.18%. The germline CDR1 and CDR2 sequences are SGHNT and YYREEE (reference sequence). The CDR3 has 15 residues. V dropped 1 base and J dropped 1 base, with 9 bases sitting between them. Sequencing input: CD8+ T cells from PBMCs. The chain uses TRBV5-4 and TRBJ2-1, with D possibly being TRBD2 (6 bases). The sequence came from a human donor with multiple sclerosis. The CDR3 reads CASSLNGGSYNEQFF. CDR3 coding DNA: TGTGCCAGCAGCTTGAACGGGGGTTCCTACAATGAGCAGTTCTTC.